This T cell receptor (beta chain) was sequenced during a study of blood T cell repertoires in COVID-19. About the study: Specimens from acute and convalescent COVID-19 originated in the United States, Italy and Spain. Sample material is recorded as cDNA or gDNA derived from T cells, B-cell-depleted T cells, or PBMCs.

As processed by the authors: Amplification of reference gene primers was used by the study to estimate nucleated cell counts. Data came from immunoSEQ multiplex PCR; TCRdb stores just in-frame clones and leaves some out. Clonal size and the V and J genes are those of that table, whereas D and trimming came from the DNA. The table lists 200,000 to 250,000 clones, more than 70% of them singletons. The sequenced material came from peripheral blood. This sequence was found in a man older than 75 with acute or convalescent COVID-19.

The CDR3: CASSQDPARNTEAFF. CDR3 nucleotides: TGCGCCAGCAGCCAAGACCCCGCCAGAAACACTGAAGCTTTCTTT. This sequence joins TRBV4-1 and TRBJ1-1; D ambiguous. Germline assignment: CDR1 MGHRA and CDR2 YSYEKL. The V end lost 0 bases, the J end lost 2 bases, and 10 bases lay between the germline ends. This CDR3 is built from 15 residues.